This T cell receptor beta chain was found in a study of OX40 agonist ivuxolimab in advanced cancers. Study-wide context: Across the patients, intravenous ivuxolimab was delivered every 2 weeks at 0.01 to 10 mg/kg.

Systemic immunosuppression or autoimmune disease history was grounds to exclude patients. Profiled with immunoSEQ multiplex PCR; TCRdb holds only in-frame clones, not every one. Among 77,000 or so clones, about 85% were seen once, and the ten largest hold 2.2%. Study-wide results and caveats: On average, a greater number of expanded clones characterised CD8+ T cells relative to CD4+.

Germline CDR1 and CDR2: SGHRS and YFSETQ. Germline trimming cut 3 bases from V and 0 bases from J; bases unmatched to any gene: 19. The CDR3 is 21 amino acids. As for this clone: Antigen: not known.

The chain uses TRBV5-1 and TRBJ1-1; TRBD1 aligns across 11 bases. The sample was CD4+ or CD8+ T cells sorted from blood, taken in a trial of the OX40 agonist ivuxolimab. This receptor was identified in an adult with an advanced solid tumor such as melanoma, head and neck, liver or kidney cancer. The CDR3 DNA follows: TGCGCCAGCAGCTCCTCCCTTTCTTGGGACAGGGGGATGTACTTGAACACTGAAGCTTTCTTT. Translating gives CASSSSLSWDRGMYLNTEAFF.